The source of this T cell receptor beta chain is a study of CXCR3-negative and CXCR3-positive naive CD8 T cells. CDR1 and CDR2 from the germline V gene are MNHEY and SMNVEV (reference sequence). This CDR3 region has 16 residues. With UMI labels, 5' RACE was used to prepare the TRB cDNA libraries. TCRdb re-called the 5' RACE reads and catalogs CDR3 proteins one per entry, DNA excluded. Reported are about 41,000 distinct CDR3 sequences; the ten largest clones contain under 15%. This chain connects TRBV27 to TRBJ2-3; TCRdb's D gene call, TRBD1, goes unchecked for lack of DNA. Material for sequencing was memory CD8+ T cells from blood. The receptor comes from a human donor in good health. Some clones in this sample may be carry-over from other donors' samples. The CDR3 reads CASSRTGTGVLDTQYF.